These 22 T cell receptor beta chains share one sample of origin, sequenced in a study of early T cells in non-severe SARS-CoV-2 infection. TCRdb recomputed calls from the 5' RACE reads with MiXCR, one row per CDR3 protein. The data show 25,000 to 30,000 distinct CDR3 sequences, less than 6.5% seen once. The sequenced sample consisted of whole blood. These receptors were obtained from an adult who was a healthcare worker with PCR-confirmed SARS-CoV-2 infection or an uninfected control (not recorded which).

The rearrangement links TRBV5-1 to TRBJ1-1, with 8 bases matching TRBD1. Per germline, CDR1 SGHRS and CDR2 YFSETQ. The J segment lost 5 bases and the V segment lost 4 bases, leaving 10 bases of the junction unmatched. The CDR3 is 15 amino acids. In nucleotides, the CDR3 is TGCGCCAGCAGCGATTGGACAGGGAAGAGGACTGAAGCTTTCTTT. The encoded protein is CASSDWTGKRTEAFF.

This clonotype was found many times. The chain links TRBV4-1 to TRBJ2-1; 9 bases map to TRBD2. The CDR3 covers 14 residues. With 2 bases clipped from V and 4 bases from J, the junction kept 0 bases outside the gene matches. Germline lookup yields CDR1 MGHRA and CDR2 YSYEKL. The CDR3 region has the DNA TGCGCCAGCAGCCAAAGCGGGGGGTACAATGAGCAGTTCTTC. The encoded protein is CASSQSGGYNEQFF.

Many counts were recorded for this clonotype. The chain uses TRBV7-3 and TRBJ1-2, with D possibly matching TRBD1 (6 bases). Germline CDR1 and CDR2: SGHTA and FQGTGA. Deletions cut 5 bases from V and 4 bases from J, with 17 bases between. The CDR3 loop spans 15 amino acids. The CDR3 DNA reads as TGTGCCAGCAGCGAACCGAGGGGGACTACCTATGGCTACACCTTC. This gives the protein CASSEPRGTTYGYTF. Filled out from reference TRBV7-3 and TRBJ1-2, the complete variable domain reads GAGVSQTPSNKVTEKGKYVELRCDPISGHTALYWYRQSLGQGPEFLIYFQGTGAADDSGLPNDRFFAVRPEGSVSTLKIQRTERGDSAVYLCASSEPRGTTYGYTFGSGTRLTVV.

This clonotype was observed at least ten times. The chain employs TRBV28 and TRBJ1-1; the D gene is possibly TRBD1 (5 bases). Germline CDR1 reads MDHEN; CDR2 reads SYDVKM. This CDR3 comprises 13 residues. V lost 7 bases and J lost 1, with 10 bases in between. The CDR3 is CASMSGANTEAFF. The CDR3 bases are TGTGCCAGCATGTCCGGGGCGAACACTGAAGCTTTCTTT. The variable domain in full, with the rest retrieved from reference TRBV28 and TRBJ1-1, is DVKVTQSSRYLVKRTGEKVFLECVQDMDHENMFWYRQDPGLGLRLIYFSYDVKMKEKGDIPEGYSVSREKKERFSLILESASTNQTSMYLCASMSGANTEAFFGQGTRLTVV.

There are many counts of this clonotype. The chain recombines TRBV30 with TRBJ1-1; D not resolved. V lost 0 bases, J lost 2 bases, and 10 bases lay in between. Germline V gives CDR1 GTSNPN, CDR2 SVGIG (reference sequence). The CDR3 runs 14 residues. Written as DNA, the CDR3 is TGTGCCTGGAGTGTAAACAGCCTTAACACTGAAGCTTTCTTT. It encodes CAWSVNSLNTEAFF.

In its sample, this clonotype was seen a few times. V is TRBV7-9 and J is TRBJ2-5; a weak D match, TRBD1 (5 bases). Per the germline V gene, CDR1 is SEHNR and CDR2 is FQNEAQ (reference sequence). The CDR3 runs 12 residues. Trimming cost V 6 bases and J 5 bases, with 10 bases left between them. The CDR3 sequence is CASSLTVETQYF. CDR3 DNA sequence: TGTGCCAGCAGTCTGACAGTGGAGACCCAGTACTTC.

This clonotype was detected many times. In DNA, the CDR3 is TGCAGCGTCCGACAAGAGACCCAGTACTTC. Translating gives CSVRQETQYF. V usage is TRBV29-1 and J usage is TRBJ2-5, with unresolved D. The CDR3 spans 10 residues. Looked up from germline, CDR1 is SQVTM and CDR2 is ANQGSEA. V was clipped by 6 bases and J by 2 bases, with 4 bases between them.

This clonotype was recorded many times. The CDR3 spells CASSLGTVRSSYEQYF. The CDR3 region has the DNA TGTGCCAGCAGCCTAGGGACAGTTAGAAGCTCCTACGAGCAGTACTTC. The chain recombines TRBV7-9 with TRBJ2-7, with TRBD1 matching 7 bases. V dropped 5 bases and J dropped 0; count of bases not matched to a gene: 10. The germline V gene has CDR1 SEHNR and CDR2 FQNEAQ (reference sequence). This CDR3 has 16 amino acids.

This clonotype has just a few counts. V gene TRBV4-1 combines with J gene TRBJ2-3, with a tentative D call TRBD1 (6 bases). Per germline, CDR1 MGHRA and CDR2 YSYEKL. V was cut by 0 bases and J by 2 bases, with 12 bases left in between. The CDR3 runs 16 residues. CDR3 protein: CASSQDDRQSTDTQYF. CDR3 sequence (DNA): TGCGCCAGCAGCCAAGATGACAGGCAATCCACAGATACGCAGTATTTT.

This clonotype was recorded at least ten times. The chain uses TRBV4-3 and TRBJ1-3; no firm D call. Germline CDR1 and CDR2: LGHNA and YSLEER. The length of the CDR3 is 14 residues. The germline V and J ends were trimmed by 0 bases and 4 bases, with 7 bases remaining between them. In nucleotides, the CDR3 is TGCGCCAGCAGCCAAGACCGAACGGGAAACACCATATATTTT. This encodes CASSQDRTGNTIYF.

This clonotype was recorded at least ten times. The CDR3 sequence: CSARDPSSGGAIETQYF. As DNA, the CDR3 is TGCAGTGCTAGAGATCCCTCAAGCGGGGGGGCAATAGAGACCCAGTACTTC. V is TRBV20-1 and J is TRBJ2-5; 10 bases line up with TRBD2. CDR1 and CDR2 (germline): DFQATT, SNEGSKA (reference sequence). This CDR3 is 17 amino acids long. Unmatched junction bases numbered 11, after V lost 0 bases and J lost 4 bases.

CDR3 DNA: TGTGCCACCTATGTTCGGGGGACGGGTCAGCCCCAGCATTTT. It specifies CATYVRGTGQPQHF. The chain links TRBV15 to TRBJ1-5, with a possible D match to TRBD1 (5 bases). V dropped 8 bases and J dropped 6 bases, with 17 bases sitting between them. Germline loops: CDR1 LNHNV, CDR2 YYDKDF (reference sequence). The CDR3 spans 14 residues.

This clonotype showed up many times. The gene calls are TRBV29-1 and TRBJ2-7; D assignment may be TRBD1 or TRBD2 (5 bases each). V lost 3 bases, J lost 2 bases, and 11 bases lay in between. The CDR3 length is 13 residues. Germline CDR1 and CDR2: SQVTM and ANQGSEA. The CDR3 loop reads CSVDRDGTYEQYF. The CDR3 nucleotides are TGCAGCGTTGATAGGGACGGAACCTACGAGCAGTACTTC.

This clonotype has a handful of counts. The V and J genes are TRBV10-3 and TRBJ2-7; D gene uncertain. V was trimmed by 6 bases and J by 0 bases, leaving 9 bases between them. Looked up from germline, CDR1 is ENHRY and CDR2 is SYGVKD. The CDR3 is made up of 13 amino acids. CDR3 sequence reads: CAIRDHLSYEQYF. CDR3 nucleotides: TGTGCCATCAGGGACCACCTCTCCTACGAGCAGTACTTC.

The chain recombines TRBV7-2 with TRBJ1-1; D possibly corresponds to TRBD1 (5 bases). This CDR3 has 13 amino acids. Per the germline V gene, CDR1 is SGHTA and CDR2 is FQGNSA. The V end lost 4 bases, the J end lost 2 bases, and 8 bases lay between the germline ends. In nucleotides, the CDR3 is TGTGCCAGCAGCTCAGGACACAACACTGAAGCTTTCTTT. As protein: CASSSGHNTEAFF.

This chain connects TRBV2 to TRBJ1-2; D is possibly TRBD1 (5 bases). With 4 bases removed from V and 2 bases from J, the gap between germline ends came to 14 bases. This CDR3 has 15 residues. Germline CDR1 and CDR2: SNHLY and FYNNEI. The CDR3 sequence: CASSVIQADNYGYTF. The CDR3 bases are TGTGCCAGCAGTGTAATACAGGCCGACAACTATGGCTACACCTTC.

In DNA, the CDR3 is TGTGCCATCAGTGAGAGGGGAGGTCAGACTGAAGCTTTCTTT. This codes for CAISERGGQTEAFF. The chain recombines TRBV10-3 with TRBJ1-1, with D possibly TRBD1 on 5 matching bases. Germline CDR1 and CDR2: ENHRY and SYGVKD. V was pared by 2 bases and J by 5 bases, with 12 bases between. This CDR3 comprises 14 residues.

In its sample, this clonotype was seen many times. This rearrangement joins TRBV18 to TRBJ2-5, with D possibly TRBD1 on 6 matching bases. The CDR3 totals 13 residues. CDR1 KGHSH and CDR2 LQKENI come from the germline V gene. V lost 5 bases to trimming and J lost 1 base, with 8 bases between them. The DNA for the CDR3 is TGTGCCAGCTCAGGGACACCCCAAGAGACCCAGTACTTC. This codes for CASSGTPQETQYF.

This clonotype was seen many times. The chain recombines TRBV7-2 with TRBJ2-7, with D tentatively TRBD2 (5 bases). CDR1 and CDR2 (germline): SGHTA, FQGNSA. CDR3 size: 16 residues. The germline V and J ends were trimmed by 5 bases and 2 bases, with 19 bases remaining between them. The CDR3: CASSIRGAAITYEQYF. The DNA for the CDR3 is TGTGCCAGCAGCATCCGGGGAGCCGCTATTACCTACGAGCAGTACTTC.

This clonotype was seen repeatedly, ten times or more. The chain has TRBV6-6 and TRBJ2-4, with 13 bases fitting TRBD2. Trimming cost V 6 bases and J 0 bases; bases outside gene matches: 2. Per germline, CDR1 MNHNY and CDR2 SVGAGI (reference sequence). This CDR3 spans 16 amino acids. The CDR3 protein is CASRGLAGLAKNIQYF. The DNA of the CDR3 is TGTGCCAGCAGGGGACTAGCGGGGTTAGCCAAAAACATTCAGTACTTC.

Ten or more counts support this clonotype. The gene calls are TRBV9 and TRBJ1-4; D might be TRBD1 (6 bases). The CDR3 totals 16 residues. Trimming pared 1 base from V and 0 bases from J, leaving 10 bases between. CDR1 and CDR2 from the germline V gene are SGDLS and YYNGEE. The CDR3 DNA follows: TGTGCCAGCAGCGTATCTACAGGGACAACTAATGAAAAACTGTTTTTT. The encoded protein is CASSVSTGTTNEKLFF.

Ten or more counts support this clonotype. This chain uses TRBV19 with TRBJ2-1; the D gene is possibly TRBD1 (5 bases). The germline CDR1 and CDR2 sequences are LNHDA and SQIVND (reference sequence). The CDR3 extends over 16 amino acids. The V end lost 5 bases, the J end lost 5 bases, and 19 bases lay between the germline ends. CDR3 region: CASSDRLRTLHNEQFF. DNA for the CDR3: TGTGCCAGTAGTGACCGATTAAGGACACTTCACAATGAGCAGTTCTTC.